A single T cell receptor (beta chain) is shown here with its context. Its antigen is unknown. The sample is drawn from a study of cytomegalovirus exposure and HLA in healthy donors. Study results and caveats: At a 0.05 false discovery rate, a later analysis found roughly 17,000 TCR beta sequences to be associated with HLA alleles. With further analysis later on, most CMV-associated TCR beta chains appeared HLA-restricted. Analyzed later, association rates of TCRs varied across HLA loci, with DRB1 most and HLA-C fewest.

PCR employed 60 Vbeta and 13 Jbeta primers. Here immunoSEQ multiplex PCR was the method, and the copy in TCRdb shows in-frame clones only, minus some. The table has over 200,000 clones, about 70% seen once. V shed 3 bases and J shed 11 bases, with 13 bases lying between them. The CDR3 loop spans 12 amino acids. Per germline, CDR1 SNHLY and CDR2 FYNNEI. J is TRBJ1-1 and V is TRBV2; possible D gene TRBD1, 5 bases. The material sequenced was PBMCs. The sequence was obtained from a woman aged 25 to 39 in good health and CMV-seronegative. CDR3 sequence: CASSEGRAGAFF. As DNA, the CDR3 is TGTGCCAGCAGTGAGGGCAGGGCAGGCGCTTTCTTT.